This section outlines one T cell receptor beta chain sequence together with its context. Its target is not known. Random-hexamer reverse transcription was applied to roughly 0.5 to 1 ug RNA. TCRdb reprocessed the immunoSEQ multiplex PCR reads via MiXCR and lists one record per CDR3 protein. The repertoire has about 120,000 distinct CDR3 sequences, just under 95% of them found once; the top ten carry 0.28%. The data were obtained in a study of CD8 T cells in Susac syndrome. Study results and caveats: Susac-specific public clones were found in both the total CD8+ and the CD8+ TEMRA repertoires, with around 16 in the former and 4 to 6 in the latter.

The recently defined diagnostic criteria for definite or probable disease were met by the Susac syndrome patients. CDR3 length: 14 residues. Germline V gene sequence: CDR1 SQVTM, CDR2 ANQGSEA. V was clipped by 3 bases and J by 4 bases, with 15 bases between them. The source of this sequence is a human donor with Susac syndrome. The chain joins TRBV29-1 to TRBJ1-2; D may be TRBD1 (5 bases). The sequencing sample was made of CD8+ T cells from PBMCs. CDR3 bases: TGCAGCGTTGACCCCGACAGATCCGTCTATGGCTACACCTTC. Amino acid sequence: CSVDPDRSVYGYTF.